The next 20 T cell receptor beta chains were all read from a single sample in a study of OX40 agonist ivuxolimab in advanced cancers. Here immunoSEQ multiplex PCR was the method, and the copy in TCRdb shows in-frame clones only, minus some. The sample records 60,000 to 85,000 clones, over 70% being singletons. The sample here was CD4+ or CD8+ T cells sorted from blood, taken in a trial of the OX40 agonist ivuxolimab. The receptors were sampled from an adult with an advanced solid tumor such as melanoma, head and neck, liver or kidney cancer.

The V gene is TRBV7-8, the J gene TRBJ1-5, with D hard to call. This CDR3 spans 13 amino acids. Germline CDR1 and CDR2: SGHVS and FQNEAQ. V lost 3 bases and J 0 bases, leaving 3 bases between the germline ends. The CDR3 spells CASSLNSNQPQHF. CDR3 nucleotides: TGTGCCAGCAGCTTGAATAGCAATCAGCCCCAGCATTTT. Using reference TRBV7-8 and TRBJ1-5 for the parts outside the CDR3, the full variable domain is GAGVSQSPRYKVAKRGQDVALRCDPISGHVSLFWYQQALGQGPEFLTYFQNEAQLDKSGLPSDRFFAERPEGSVSTLKIQRTQQEDSAVYLCASSLNSNQPQHFGDGTRLSIL.

The CDR3 nucleotides read TGTGCCAGCAGCTTAGACACCGACAATGAGCAGTTCTTC. Translating it yields CASSLDTDNEQFF. The chain uses TRBV7-9 and TRBJ2-1; D is unresolved. The CDR3 runs to 13 residues. The V gene lost 1 base and the J gene lost 5 bases, with 6 bases spanning the gap. Germline V lookup: CDR1 SEHNR, CDR2 FQNEAQ (reference sequence).

CDR3 sequence (DNA): TGTGCCAGCAGTTTGGTCGATTCTGGAAACACCATATATTTT. This translates into CASSLVDSGNTIYF. The J gene is TRBJ1-3, the V gene TRBV6-1; D is uncertain. Deletions cut 5 bases from V and 1 base from J, with 9 bases between. The CDR3 consists of 14 residues. Germline V gene lookup returns CDR1 MNHNS and CDR2 SASEGT.

The rearrangement links TRBV19 to TRBJ1-5; D is unresolved. V lost 4 bases and J 6 bases, leaving 10 bases between the germline ends. This CDR3 spans 13 amino acids. The germline V gene encodes CDR1 LNHDA and CDR2 SQIVND (reference sequence). The DNA for the CDR3 is TGTGCCAGTAGTACGGTTGCAACTCAGCCCCAGCATTTT. Translated, it gives CASSTVATQPQHF.

The chain employs TRBV14 and TRBJ1-1; no clear D. V was cut by 4 bases and J by 0 bases, with 9 bases left in between. The germline CDR1 and CDR2 sequences are SGHDN and FVKESK. There are 14 residues in the CDR3. CDR3 amino acids: CASSLLGVNTEAFF. The CDR3 DNA reads TGTGCCAGCAGCCTCCTGGGCGTGAACACTGAAGCTTTCTTT.

The rearrangement links TRBV6-1 to TRBJ2-1, with unresolved D. V lost 4 bases and J 9 bases, leaving 13 bases between the germline ends. The CDR3 covers 13 residues. Germline V lookup: CDR1 MNHNS, CDR2 SASEGT. CDR3 residues: CASSAASSGEQFF. CDR3 nucleotide sequence: TGTGCCAGCAGTGCGGCTAGTTCTGGTGAGCAGTTCTTC.

The chain is built from TRBV30 and TRBJ1-3; a possible D gene is TRBD1 (6 bases). The length of the CDR3 is 15 residues. Trimming stripped 1 base from V and 0 bases from J, with 10 bases between. Germline V gene lookup returns CDR1 GTSNPN and CDR2 SVGIG (reference sequence). The CDR3 bases are TGTGCCTGGAGTGAAGACAGGATCTCTGGAAACACCATATATTTT. Translated: CAWSEDRISGNTIYF.

This sequence joins TRBV5-4 and TRBJ1-1; 10 bases match TRBD1. V gave up 4 bases and J gave up 1 base; unmatched junction bases: 7. The CDR3 has 16 residues. Looked up from germline, CDR1 is SGHNT and CDR2 is YYREEE (reference sequence). The CDR3, as DNA: TGTGCCAGCAGCCCCGGGGGGACAGGGGAGAACACTGAAGCTTTCTTT. This translates into CASSPGGTGENTEAFF.

The chain uses TRBV7-6 and TRBJ1-1; no clear D gene. The CDR3 sequence is 13 residues long. Germline V gene lookup returns CDR1 SGHVS and CDR2 FNYEAQ. The V gene lost 6 bases and the J gene lost 1 base, with 9 bases spanning the gap. In DNA form, the CDR3 reads TGTGCCAGCAGAGGCAGTGGGAACACTGAAGCTTTCTTT. Residues: CASRGSGNTEAFF.

The CDR3 DNA sequence: TGTGCCAGTAAGGAACTATATCAGTATGGCTACACCTTC. Its protein product is CASKELYQYGYTF. This rearrangement joins TRBV19 to TRBJ1-2, with unresolved D. Per germline, CDR1 LNHDA and CDR2 SQIVND (reference sequence). This CDR3 has 13 residues. The V and J ends lost 7 bases and 5 bases respectively, with 14 bases between them.

V gene TRBV11-3 combines with J gene TRBJ2-5; D may be TRBD1 or TRBD2 (5 bases each). The CDR3 is 17 residues long. Germline V gene data show CDR1 as SGHNT and CDR2 as YENEEA. Deletions cut 6 bases from V and 5 bases from J, with 25 bases between. CDR3 protein: CASRSIGPRGVHETQYF. The DNA for the CDR3 is TGTGCCAGCAGATCAATCGGCCCGAGAGGGGTGCACGAGACCCAGTACTTC.

This sequence joins TRBV11-2 and TRBJ2-6; 7 bases fit TRBD1. CDR1 and CDR2 from the germline V gene are SGHAT and FQNNGV. After removal of 5 bases from V and 0 bases from J, the junction contained 10 bases not matched to a gene. There are 18 residues in the CDR3. CDR3 in amino acids: CASSPRQGRSSGANVLTF. The DNA for the CDR3 is TGTGCCAGCAGCCCACGACAGGGACGAAGCTCTGGGGCCAACGTCCTGACTTTC.

The V and J genes are TRBV15 and TRBJ1-4; D unclear. The germline gives CDR1 LNHNV, CDR2 YYDKDF (reference sequence). The germline V and J ends were trimmed by 0 bases and 5 bases, with 10 bases remaining between them. CDR3 length: 15 residues. The CDR3, as DNA: TGTGCCACCAGCAGAGACGACTATAGCAATGAAAAACTGTTTTTT. It codes for CATSRDDYSNEKLFF.

The chain couples TRBV30 to TRBJ1-1; D ambiguous. There are 14 residues in the CDR3. Trimming removed 2 bases from V and 14 bases from J, with 24 bases in between. Looked up from germline, CDR1 is GTSNPN and CDR2 is SVGIG (reference sequence). CDR3 in DNA: TGTGCCTGGAGTCCCCCCGGCGTTTTCCCGCCGGTATTCTTT. Amino acids: CAWSPPGVFPPVFF.

This sequence joins TRBV4-1 and TRBJ2-1; 10 nucleotides align to TRBD2. This CDR3 spans 17 amino acids. Germline V gene data show CDR1 as MGHRA and CDR2 as YSYEKL. V lost 1 base and J lost 7; bases outside the gene matches: 10. The CDR3 bases are TGCGCCAGCAGCCAAGGATCTAGCGGGGGACTTGGAAATGAGCAGTTCTTC. Protein: CASSQGSSGGLGNEQFF.

The rearrangement joins TRBV28 to TRBJ1-6; 10 nucleotides line up with TRBD1. This CDR3 region has 17 residues. CDR1 is MDHEN and CDR2 is SYDVKM in the germline V gene. The trim removed 4 bases at V and 10 bases at J, leaving 13 bases unmatched. CDR3 residues: CASSSYPGTGVGSPLHF. The CDR3 bases are TGTGCCAGCAGTTCGTACCCCGGGACAGGGGTCGGCTCACCCCTCCACTTT. The full variable domain, rest sourced from reference TRBV28 and TRBJ1-6, is DVKVTQSSRYLVKRTGEKVFLECVQDMDHENMFWYRQDPGLGLRLIYFSYDVKMKEKGDIPEGYSVSREKKERFSLILESASTNQTSMYLCASSSYPGTGVGSPLHFGNGTRLTVT.

This clone was recorded a few times. V gene TRBV19 combines with J gene TRBJ1-1; no clear D gene. The CDR3 covers 10 residues. The ends were cut back, 9 bases at V and 11 bases at J, with 13 bases in the middle. Germline V lookup: CDR1 LNHDA, CDR2 SQIVND (reference sequence). CDR3 sequence (DNA): TGTGCCAGCCAGACTCCTTGGGCTTTCTTT. Amino acids: CASQTPWAFF.

This rearrangement joins TRBV19 to TRBJ2-2; TRBD2 agrees at 11 bases. J lost 6 bases, V lost 7 bases, and 4 bases had no gene match. There are 14 residues in the CDR3. Germline assignment: CDR1 LNHDA and CDR2 SQIVND (reference sequence). The CDR3 here is CASTPTSGAGELFF. In DNA, the CDR3 is TGTGCCAGTACTCCGACTAGCGGGGCCGGGGAGCTGTTTTTT.

The chain employs TRBV5-1 and TRBJ1-3; D possibly corresponds to TRBD1 (5 bases). This CDR3 has 15 amino acids. Deletions cut 3 bases from V and 4 bases from J, with 14 bases between. Germline assignment: CDR1 SGHRS and CDR2 YFSETQ. The CDR3 sequence is CASSSQGLGGNTIYF. CDR3 sequence (DNA): TGCGCCAGCAGCTCCCAGGGTCTGGGGGGAAACACCATATATTTT.

This clone was recorded once. The V and J genes are TRBV11-2 and TRBJ1-5; perhaps TRBD1 as D (6 bases). Germline CDR1 is SGHAT and CDR2 is FQNNGV. This CDR3 has 17 amino acids. Trimming pared 2 bases from V and 7 bases from J, leaving 21 bases between. Written as DNA, the CDR3 is TGTGCCAGCAGCTTAAGGTCGGGGGCGGACCAACGCCAGCCCCAGCATTTT. Translation gives CASSLRSGADQRQPQHF. Combining the CDR3 with reference TRBV11-2 and TRBJ1-5 gives the whole variable domain EAGVAQSPRYKIIEKRQSVAFWCNPISGHATLYWYQQILGQGPKLLIQFQNNGVVDDSQLPKDRFSAERLKGVDSTLKIQPAKLEDSAVYLCASSLRSGADQRQPQHFGDGTRLSIL.